This T cell receptor (beta chain) was retrieved from a study of T cell responses to AZD1222 COVID-19 vaccine. Overall study results and limits: Seropositive AZD1222 recipients at baseline numbered only 5 to 7.

Profiled with immunoSEQ multiplex PCR; TCRdb holds only in-frame clones, not every one. The sample has around 25,000 clones, roughly 84% seen once. J lost 5 bases, V lost 2 bases, and 0 bases had no gene match. Looked up from germline, CDR1 is SGHRS and CDR2 is YFSETQ. This CDR3 has 12 amino acids. Concerning this clone itself: The antigen is not known.

This clonotype was sampled from an adult who received the AZD1222 COVID-19 vaccine. This specimen consisted of peripheral blood, obtained 28 days after the second AZD1222 dose. This sequence joins TRBV5-1 and TRBJ2-7, with 8 bases fitting TRBD1. The CDR3 nucleotides read TGCGCCAGCAGCTTACAGGGGGACGAGCAGTACTTC. Residues: CASSLQGDEQYF.